This T cell receptor (beta chain) was profiled in a study of T-cell memory formation after mild COVID-19. Overall study context: TCR clustering was largely donor specific.

This clonotype was counted ten times or more. Its antigen is undetermined. Study findings and constraints: Memory cells collected pre-infection included some clones that later responded, suggesting cross-reactive memory joined. Clones that got smaller from day 15 to 85 had even CD4/CD8, while clones growing later tipped toward CD4+.

From the 5' RACE reads, TCRdb called clonotypes with MiXCR, one entry per CDR3 protein. The data hold approximately 240,000 distinct CDR3 sequences, with roughly 15% observed a single time. The CDR3 is 17 residues long. CDR1 and CDR2 from the germline V gene are LGHNA and YNFKEQ. Trimming removed 5 bases at V and 0 bases at J, with 17 bases between. The chain uses TRBV4-2 and TRBJ1-3; no reliable D call. Sequenced material: PBMCs or a T cell subset sorted from them (not recorded which). The clonotype comes from a young man who had mild COVID-19 (a few samples of this study predate the infection). Cell type and time point are not known. CDR3: CASSARRWNNSGNTIYF. CDR3 in DNA: TGTGCCAGCAGCGCCCGACGCTGGAATAACTCTGGAAACACCATATATTTT.